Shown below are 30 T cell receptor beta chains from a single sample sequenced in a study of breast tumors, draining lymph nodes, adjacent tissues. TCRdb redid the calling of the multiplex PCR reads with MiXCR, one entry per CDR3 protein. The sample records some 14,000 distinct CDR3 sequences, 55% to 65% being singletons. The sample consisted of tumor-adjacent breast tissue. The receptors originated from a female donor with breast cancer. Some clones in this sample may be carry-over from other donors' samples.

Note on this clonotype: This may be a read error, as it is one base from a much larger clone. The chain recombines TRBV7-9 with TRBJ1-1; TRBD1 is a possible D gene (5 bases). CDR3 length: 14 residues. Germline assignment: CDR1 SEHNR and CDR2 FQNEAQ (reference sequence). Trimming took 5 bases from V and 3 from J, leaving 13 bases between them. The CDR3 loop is CASSLDSGYTEAFF. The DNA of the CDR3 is TGTGCCAGCAGCCTCGACAGCGGGTACACTGAAGCTTTCTTT.

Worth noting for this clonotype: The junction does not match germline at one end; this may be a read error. In DNA, the CDR3 is TGCGCCAGCAGCTTGGGCCCCGTTATGGCCCCCCTATTC. Translated: CASSLGPVMAPLF. The chain joins TRBV5-1 to TRBJ1-2; D remains ambiguous. In germline, CDR1 is SGHRS, CDR2 YFSETQ. The CDR3 extends over 13 amino acids.

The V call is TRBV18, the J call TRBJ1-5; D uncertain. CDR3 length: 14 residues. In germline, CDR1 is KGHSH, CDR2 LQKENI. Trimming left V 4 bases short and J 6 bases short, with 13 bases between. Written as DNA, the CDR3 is TGTGCCAGCTCACAAGGGAGCGGCGGTCAGCCCCAGCATTTT. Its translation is CASSQGSGGQPQHF. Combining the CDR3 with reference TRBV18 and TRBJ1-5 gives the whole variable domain NAGVMQNPRHLVRRRGQEARLRCSPMKGHSHVYWYRQLPEEGLKFMVYLQKENIIDESGMPKERFSAEFPKEGPSILRIQQVVRGDSAAYFCASSQGSGGQPQHFGDGTRLSIL.

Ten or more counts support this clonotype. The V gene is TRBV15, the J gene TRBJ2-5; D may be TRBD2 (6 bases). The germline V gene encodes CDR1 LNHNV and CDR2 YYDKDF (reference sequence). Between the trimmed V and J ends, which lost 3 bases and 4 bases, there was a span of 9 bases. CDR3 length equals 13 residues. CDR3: CATSSGRVETQYF. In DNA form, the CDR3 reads TGTGCCACCAGCAGCGGGAGAGTAGAGACCCAGTACTTC. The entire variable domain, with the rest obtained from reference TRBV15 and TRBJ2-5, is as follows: DAMVIQNPRYQVTQFGKPVTLSCSQTLNHNVMYWYQQKSSQAPKLLFHYYDKDFNNEADTPDNFQSRRPNTSFCFLDIRSPGLGDTAMYLCATSSGRVETQYFGPGTRLLVL.

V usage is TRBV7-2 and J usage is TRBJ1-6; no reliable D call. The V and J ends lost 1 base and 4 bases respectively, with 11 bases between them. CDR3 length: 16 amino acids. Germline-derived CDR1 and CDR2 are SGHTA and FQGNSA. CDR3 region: CASSLGGRQYNSPLHF. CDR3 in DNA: TGTGCCAGCAGCTTAGGTGGCAGGCAATATAATTCACCCCTCCACTTT.

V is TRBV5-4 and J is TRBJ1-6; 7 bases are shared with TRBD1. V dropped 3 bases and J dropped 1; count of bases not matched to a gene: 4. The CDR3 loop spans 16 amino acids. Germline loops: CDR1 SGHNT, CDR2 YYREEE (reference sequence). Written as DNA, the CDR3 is TGTGCCAGCAGCTCCATACAGGGGTCCTATAATTCACCCCTCCACTTT. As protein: CASSSIQGSYNSPLHF.

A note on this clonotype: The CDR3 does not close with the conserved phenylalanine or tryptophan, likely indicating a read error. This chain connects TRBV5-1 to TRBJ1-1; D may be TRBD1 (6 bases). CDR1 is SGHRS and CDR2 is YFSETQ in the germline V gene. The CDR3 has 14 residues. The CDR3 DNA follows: TGCGCCAGCAATTACTTTCAGGGGAACACCGAAGCTTTCCTT. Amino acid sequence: CASNYFQGNTEAFL.

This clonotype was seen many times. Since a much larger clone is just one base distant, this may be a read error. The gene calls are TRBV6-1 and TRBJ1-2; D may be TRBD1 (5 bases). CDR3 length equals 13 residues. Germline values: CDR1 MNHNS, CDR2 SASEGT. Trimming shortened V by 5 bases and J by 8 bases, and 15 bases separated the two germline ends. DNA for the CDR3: TGTGCCAGCAGTCAAGTAAGCGGGGCGGGCTACACCTTC. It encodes CASSQVSGAGYTF.

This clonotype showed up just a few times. This CDR3 is CASSPPLRGRRGEQFF. CDR3 DNA sequence: TGTGCCAGCAGCCCCCCTTTGAGGGGGCGTAGGGGTGAGCAGTTCTTC. The J gene is TRBJ2-1, the V gene TRBV28, with 7 bases identical to TRBD1. The CDR3 runs 16 residues. Germline CDR1 reads MDHEN; CDR2 reads SYDVKM. The V gene end was trimmed by 6 bases and the J gene end by 9 bases; junction bases not matched to a gene: 17.

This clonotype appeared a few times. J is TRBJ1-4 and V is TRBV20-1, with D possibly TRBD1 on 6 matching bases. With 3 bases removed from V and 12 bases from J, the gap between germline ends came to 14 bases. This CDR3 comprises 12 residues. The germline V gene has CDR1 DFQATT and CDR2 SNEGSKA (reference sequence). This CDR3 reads CSASRGAAELFF. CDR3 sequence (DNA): TGCAGTGCTAGCAGGGGCGCTGCCGAACTGTTTTTT.

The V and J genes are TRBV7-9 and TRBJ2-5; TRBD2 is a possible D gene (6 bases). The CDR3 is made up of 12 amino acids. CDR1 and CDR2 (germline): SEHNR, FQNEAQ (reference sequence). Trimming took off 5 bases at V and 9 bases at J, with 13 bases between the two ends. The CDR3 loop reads CASSQSSGAQYF. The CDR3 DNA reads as TGTGCCAGCAGCCAAAGTTCGGGGGCCCAGTACTTC.

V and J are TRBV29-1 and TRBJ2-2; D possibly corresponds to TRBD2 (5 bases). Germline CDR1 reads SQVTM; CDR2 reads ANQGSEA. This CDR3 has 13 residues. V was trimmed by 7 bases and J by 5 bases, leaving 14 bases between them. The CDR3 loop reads CSAATSGTGELFF. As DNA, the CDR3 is TGCAGCGCTGCGACATCGGGGACCGGGGAGCTGTTTTTT.

The CDR3 coding sequence is TGTGCCAGCAGCCTGTCTAGCGCAACGAACACCGGGGAGCTGTTTTTT. Translated: CASSLSSATNTGELFF. V and J are TRBV7-2 and TRBJ2-2; maybe TRBD2 (6 bases). The length of the CDR3 is 16 residues. Trimming took 5 bases from V and 0 from J, leaving 13 bases between them. The germline CDR1 and CDR2 sequences are SGHTA and FQGNSA.

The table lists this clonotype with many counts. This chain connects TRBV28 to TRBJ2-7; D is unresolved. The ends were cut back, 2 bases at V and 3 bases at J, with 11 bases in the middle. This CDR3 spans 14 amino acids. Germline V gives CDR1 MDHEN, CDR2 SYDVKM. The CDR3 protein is CASSLIDRFYEQYF. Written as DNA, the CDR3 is TGTGCCAGCAGTTTAATCGACCGATTCTACGAGCAGTACTTC. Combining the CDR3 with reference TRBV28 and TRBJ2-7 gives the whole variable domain DVKVTQSSRYLVKRTGEKVFLECVQDMDHENMFWYRQDPGLGLRLIYFSYDVKMKEKGDIPEGYSVSREKKERFSLILESASTNQTSMYLCASSLIDRFYEQYFGPGTRLTVT.

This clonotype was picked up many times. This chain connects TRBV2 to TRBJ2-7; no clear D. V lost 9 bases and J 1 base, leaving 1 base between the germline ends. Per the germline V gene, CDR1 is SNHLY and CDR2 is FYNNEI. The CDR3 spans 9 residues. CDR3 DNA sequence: TGTGCCAGGTCCTACGAGCAGTACGTC. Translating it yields CARSYEQYV.

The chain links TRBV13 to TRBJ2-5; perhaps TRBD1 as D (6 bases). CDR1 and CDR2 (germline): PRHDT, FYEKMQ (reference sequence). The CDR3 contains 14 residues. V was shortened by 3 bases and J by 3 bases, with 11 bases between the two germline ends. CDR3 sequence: CASSLRSGEETQYF. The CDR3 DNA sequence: TGTGCCAGCAGCTTGAGGTCAGGGGAAGAGACCCAGTACTTC.

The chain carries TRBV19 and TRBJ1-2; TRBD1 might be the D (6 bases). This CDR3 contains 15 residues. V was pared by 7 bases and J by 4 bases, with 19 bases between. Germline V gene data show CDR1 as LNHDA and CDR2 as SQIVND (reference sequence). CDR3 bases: TGTGCCAGTAAGGGGGAAAAAAAGGCGTCCTATGGCTACACCTTC. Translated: CASKGEKKASYGYTF.

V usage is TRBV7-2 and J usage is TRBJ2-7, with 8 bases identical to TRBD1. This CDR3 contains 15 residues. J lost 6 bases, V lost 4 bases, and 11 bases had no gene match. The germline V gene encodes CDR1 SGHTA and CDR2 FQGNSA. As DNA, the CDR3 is TGTGCCAGCAGCTCGGGACGGACAGGGTCGTTCGAGCAGTACTTC. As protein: CASSSGRTGSFEQYF.

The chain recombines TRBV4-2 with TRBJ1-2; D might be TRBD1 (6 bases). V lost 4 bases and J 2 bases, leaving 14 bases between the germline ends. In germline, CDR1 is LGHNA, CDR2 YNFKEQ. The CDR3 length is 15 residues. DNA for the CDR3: TGTGCCAGCAGCCCCGAGACAGGATTAAACTATGGCTACACCTTC. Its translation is CASSPETGLNYGYTF.

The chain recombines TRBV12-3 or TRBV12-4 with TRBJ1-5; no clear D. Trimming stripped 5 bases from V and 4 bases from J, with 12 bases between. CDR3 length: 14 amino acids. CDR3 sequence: CASSPGVGNQPQHF. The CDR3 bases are TGTGCCAGCAGTCCGGGAGTAGGGAATCAGCCCCAGCATTTT.

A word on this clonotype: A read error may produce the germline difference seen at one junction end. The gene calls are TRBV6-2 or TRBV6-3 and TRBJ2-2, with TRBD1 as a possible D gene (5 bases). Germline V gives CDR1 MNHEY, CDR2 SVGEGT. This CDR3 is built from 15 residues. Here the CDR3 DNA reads TGTACCAGCACCCTAGGACAAACCCACACCGGGGAGCTGTTTTTT. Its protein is CTSTLGQTHTGELFF.

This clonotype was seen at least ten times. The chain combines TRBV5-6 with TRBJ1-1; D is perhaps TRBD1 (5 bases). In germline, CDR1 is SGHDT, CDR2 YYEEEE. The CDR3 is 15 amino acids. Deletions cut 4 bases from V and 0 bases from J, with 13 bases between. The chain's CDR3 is CASSPWGSLNTEAFF. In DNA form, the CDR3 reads TGTGCCAGCAGCCCTTGGGGGAGTTTGAACACTGAAGCTTTCTTT.

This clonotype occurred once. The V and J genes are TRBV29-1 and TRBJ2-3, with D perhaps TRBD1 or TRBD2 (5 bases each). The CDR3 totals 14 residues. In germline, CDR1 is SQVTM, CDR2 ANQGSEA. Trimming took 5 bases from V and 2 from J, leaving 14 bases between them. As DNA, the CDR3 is TGCAGCGTTAGGTTTGGGGGATACACAGATACGCAGTATTTT. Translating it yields CSVRFGGYTDTQYF.

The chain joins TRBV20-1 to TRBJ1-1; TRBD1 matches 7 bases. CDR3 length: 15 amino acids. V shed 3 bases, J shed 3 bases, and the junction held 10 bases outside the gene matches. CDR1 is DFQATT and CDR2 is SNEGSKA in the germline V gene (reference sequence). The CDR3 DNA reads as TGCAGTGCTAGGGAAAACAGGGGCCAGGACACTGAAGCTTTCTTT. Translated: CSARENRGQDTEAFF.

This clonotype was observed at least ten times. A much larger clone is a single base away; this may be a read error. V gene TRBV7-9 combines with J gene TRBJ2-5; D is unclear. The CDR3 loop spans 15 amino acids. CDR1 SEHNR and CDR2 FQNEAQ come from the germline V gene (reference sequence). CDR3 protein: CASSPHRLDVETQHF. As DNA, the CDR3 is TGTGCCAGCAGCCCCCACCGGCTGGACGTAGAGACCCAGCACTTC.

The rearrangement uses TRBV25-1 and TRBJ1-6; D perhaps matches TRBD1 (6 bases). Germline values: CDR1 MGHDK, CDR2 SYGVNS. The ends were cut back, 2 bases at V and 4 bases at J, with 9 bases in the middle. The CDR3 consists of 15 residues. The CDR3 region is CASSEPDSYNSPLHF. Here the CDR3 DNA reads TGTGCCAGCAGTGAACCGGACAGTTATAATTCACCCCTCCACTTT.

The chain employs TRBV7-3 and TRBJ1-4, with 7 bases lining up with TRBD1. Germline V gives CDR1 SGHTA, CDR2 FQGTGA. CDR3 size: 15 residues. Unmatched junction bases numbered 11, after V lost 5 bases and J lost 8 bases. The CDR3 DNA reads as TGTGCCAGCAGCGTCCAAGCAGGGGGGGGCGAAAAACTGTTTTTT. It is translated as CASSVQAGGGEKLFF.

The CDR3 coding sequence is TGCAGTGCTAGTCCGGGGACAGGGGAAGGCTACACCTTC. It encodes CSASPGTGEGYTF. J is TRBJ1-2 and V is TRBV20-1, with 10 bases identical to TRBD1. V lost 3 bases to trimming and J lost 8 bases; unmatched junction nucleotides: 6. CDR3 size: 13 residues. In germline, CDR1 is DFQATT, CDR2 SNEGSKA (reference sequence).

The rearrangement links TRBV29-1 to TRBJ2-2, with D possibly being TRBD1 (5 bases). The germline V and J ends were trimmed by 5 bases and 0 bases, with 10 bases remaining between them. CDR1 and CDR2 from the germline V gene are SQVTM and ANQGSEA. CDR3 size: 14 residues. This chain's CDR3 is CSVLQDANTGELFF. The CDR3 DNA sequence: TGCAGCGTTTTACAGGATGCGAACACCGGGGAGCTGTTTTTT.

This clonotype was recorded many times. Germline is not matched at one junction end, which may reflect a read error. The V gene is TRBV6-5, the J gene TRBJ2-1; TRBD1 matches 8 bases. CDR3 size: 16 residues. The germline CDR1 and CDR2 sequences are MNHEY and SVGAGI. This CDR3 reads CASSHDRGLSFNEQFF. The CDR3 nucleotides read TGTGCCAGCAGTCACGACAGGGGTTTGTCCTTCAATGAGCAGTTCTTC.